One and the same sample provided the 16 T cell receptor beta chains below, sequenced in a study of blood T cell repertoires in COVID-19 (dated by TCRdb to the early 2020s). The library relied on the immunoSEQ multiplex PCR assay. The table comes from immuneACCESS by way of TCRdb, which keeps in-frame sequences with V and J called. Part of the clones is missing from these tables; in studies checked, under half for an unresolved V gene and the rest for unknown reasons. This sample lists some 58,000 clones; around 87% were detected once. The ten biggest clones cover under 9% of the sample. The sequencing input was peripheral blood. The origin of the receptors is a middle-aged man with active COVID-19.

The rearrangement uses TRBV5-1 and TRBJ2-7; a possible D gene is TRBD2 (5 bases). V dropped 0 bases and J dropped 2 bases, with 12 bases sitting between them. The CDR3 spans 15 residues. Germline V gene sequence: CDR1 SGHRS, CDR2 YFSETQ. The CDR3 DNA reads TGCGCCAGCAGCTTGGATCCGGGGTACACCTACGAGCAGTACTTC. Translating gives CASSLDPGYTYEQYF.

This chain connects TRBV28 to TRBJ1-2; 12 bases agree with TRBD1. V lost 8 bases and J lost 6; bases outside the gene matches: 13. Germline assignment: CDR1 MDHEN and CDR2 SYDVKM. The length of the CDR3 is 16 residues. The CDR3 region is CASVRSGTGGADGYTF. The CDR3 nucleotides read TGTGCCAGCGTTCGATCCGGGACAGGGGGCGCCGATGGCTACACCTTC.

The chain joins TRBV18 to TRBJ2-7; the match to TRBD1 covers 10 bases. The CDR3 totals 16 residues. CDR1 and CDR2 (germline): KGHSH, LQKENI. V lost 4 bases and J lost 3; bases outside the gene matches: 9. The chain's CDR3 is CASSREGTGEFYEQYF. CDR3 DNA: TGTGCCAGCTCACGGGAGGGGACAGGGGAGTTCTACGAGCAGTACTTC.

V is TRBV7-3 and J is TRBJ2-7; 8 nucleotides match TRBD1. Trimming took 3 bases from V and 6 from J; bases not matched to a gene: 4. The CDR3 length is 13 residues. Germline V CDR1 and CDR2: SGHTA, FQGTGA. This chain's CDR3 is CASSFAGGLEQYF. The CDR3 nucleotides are TGTGCCAGCAGCTTTGCAGGGGGCCTCGAGCAGTACTTC. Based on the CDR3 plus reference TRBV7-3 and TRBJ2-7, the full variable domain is GAGVSQTPSNKVTEKGKYVELRCDPISGHTALYWYRQSLGQGPEFLIYFQGTGAADDSGLPNDRFFAVRPEGSVSTLKIQRTERGDSAVYLCASSFAGGLEQYFGPGTRLTVT.

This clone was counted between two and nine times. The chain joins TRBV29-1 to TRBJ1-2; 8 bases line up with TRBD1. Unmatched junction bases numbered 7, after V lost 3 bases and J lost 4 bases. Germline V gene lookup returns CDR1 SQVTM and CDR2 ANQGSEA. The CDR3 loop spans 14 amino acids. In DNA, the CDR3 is TGCAGCGTTGAGACCCTGGACAGGGCCTATGGCTACACCTTC. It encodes CSVETLDRAYGYTF.

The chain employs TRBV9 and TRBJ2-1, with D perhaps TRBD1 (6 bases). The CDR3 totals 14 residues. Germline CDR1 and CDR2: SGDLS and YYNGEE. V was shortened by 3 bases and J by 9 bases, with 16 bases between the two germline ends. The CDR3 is CASSELGAAAEQFF. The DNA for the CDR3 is TGTGCCAGCAGCGAGTTGGGGGCAGCGGCTGAGCAGTTCTTC.

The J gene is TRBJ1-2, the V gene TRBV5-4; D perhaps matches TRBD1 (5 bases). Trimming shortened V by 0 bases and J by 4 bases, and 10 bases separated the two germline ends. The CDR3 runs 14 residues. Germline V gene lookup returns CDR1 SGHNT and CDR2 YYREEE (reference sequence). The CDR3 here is CASSLGQSLYGYTF. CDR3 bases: TGTGCCAGCAGCTTGGGACAGTCCCTCTATGGCTACACCTTC. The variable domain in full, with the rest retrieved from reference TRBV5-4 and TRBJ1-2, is ETGVTQSPTHLIKTRGQQVTLRCSSQSGHNTVSWYQQALGQGPQFIFQYYREEENGRGNFPPRFSGLQFPNYSSELNVNALELDDSALYLCASSLGQSLYGYTFGSGTRLTVV.

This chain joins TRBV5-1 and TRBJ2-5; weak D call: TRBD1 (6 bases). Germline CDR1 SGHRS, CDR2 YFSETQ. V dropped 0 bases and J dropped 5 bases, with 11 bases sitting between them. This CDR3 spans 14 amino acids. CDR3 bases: TGCGCCAGCAGCTTGGTAGGGGGTACGGAGACCCAGTACTTC. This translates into CASSLVGGTETQYF.

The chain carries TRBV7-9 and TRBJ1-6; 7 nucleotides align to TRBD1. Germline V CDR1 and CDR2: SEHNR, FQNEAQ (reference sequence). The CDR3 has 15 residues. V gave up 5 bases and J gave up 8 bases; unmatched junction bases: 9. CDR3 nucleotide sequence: TGTGCCAGCAGCACATACAGGGGAGCGGATTCACCCCTCCACTTT. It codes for CASSTYRGADSPLHF.

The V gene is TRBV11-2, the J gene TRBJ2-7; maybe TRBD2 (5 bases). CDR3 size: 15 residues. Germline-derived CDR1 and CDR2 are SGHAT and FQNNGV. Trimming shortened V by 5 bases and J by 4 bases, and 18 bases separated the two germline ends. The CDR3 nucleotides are TGTGCCAGCAGCCCCACAAGATTAGCGTCGTACGAGCAGTACTTC. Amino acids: CASSPTRLASYEQYF.

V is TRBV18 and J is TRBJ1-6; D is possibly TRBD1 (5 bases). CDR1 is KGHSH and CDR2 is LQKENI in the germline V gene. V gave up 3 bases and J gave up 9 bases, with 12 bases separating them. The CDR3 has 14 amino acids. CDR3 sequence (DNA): TGTGCCAGCTCACCTCCACAGGTCGGTTCACCCCTCCACTTT. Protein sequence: CASSPPQVGSPLHF.

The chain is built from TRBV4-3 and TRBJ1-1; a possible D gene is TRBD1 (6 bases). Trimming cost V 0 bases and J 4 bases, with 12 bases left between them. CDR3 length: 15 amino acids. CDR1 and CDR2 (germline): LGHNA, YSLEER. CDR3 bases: TGCGCCAGCAGCCAAGACGCAGGGGAGGGCACTGAAGCTTTCTTT. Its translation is CASSQDAGEGTEAFF.

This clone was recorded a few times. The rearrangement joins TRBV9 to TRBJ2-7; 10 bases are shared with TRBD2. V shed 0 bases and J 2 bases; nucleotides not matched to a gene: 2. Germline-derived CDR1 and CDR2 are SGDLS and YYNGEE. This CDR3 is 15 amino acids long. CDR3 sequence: CASSVASGGAYEQYF. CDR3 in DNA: TGTGCCAGCAGCGTAGCTAGCGGGGGAGCCTACGAGCAGTACTTC.

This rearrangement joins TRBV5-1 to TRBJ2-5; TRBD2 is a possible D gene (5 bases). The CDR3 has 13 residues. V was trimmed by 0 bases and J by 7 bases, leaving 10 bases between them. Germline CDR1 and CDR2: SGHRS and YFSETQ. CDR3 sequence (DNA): TGCGCCAGCAGCTTGGACGCGGCGGGGACCCAGTACTTC. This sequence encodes CASSLDAAGTQYF.

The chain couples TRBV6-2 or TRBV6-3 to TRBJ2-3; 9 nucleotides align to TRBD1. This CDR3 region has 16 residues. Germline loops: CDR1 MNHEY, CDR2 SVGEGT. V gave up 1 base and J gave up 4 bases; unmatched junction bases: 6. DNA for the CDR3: TGTGCCAGCAGTTACTATATTACAGGGGGCTCAGATACGCAGTATTTT. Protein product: CASSYYITGGSDTQYF.

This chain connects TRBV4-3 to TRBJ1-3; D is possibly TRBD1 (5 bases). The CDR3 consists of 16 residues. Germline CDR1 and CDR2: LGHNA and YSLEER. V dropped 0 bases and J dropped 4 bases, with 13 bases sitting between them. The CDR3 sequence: CASSQELGVSGNTIYF. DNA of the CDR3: TGCGCCAGCAGCCAAGAGTTAGGGGTATCCGGAAACACCATATATTTT.